The entry below describes one T cell receptor (beta chain). The antigen is not known. These data are taken from a study of cytotoxic CD8 clonotypes in ibrutinib-treated CLL. Study at large: An average of 255,043 productive templates and tens of thousands of productive rearrangements was obtained per sample. Study-level points and caveats: Sample timing was unmatched between remission and later-progressing patients; lymph nodes unstudied. Under therapy, public clonotypes either contracted or stayed stable, and they were uncommon.

TCRdb's copy holds only in-frame clones and misses some; the assay was immunoSEQ multiplex PCR. The profile shows some 84,000 clones, roughly 84% of them singletons. V was clipped by 4 bases and J by 2 bases; unmatched bases: 6. Germline V lookup: CDR1 MNHEY, CDR2 SMNVEV (reference sequence). The CDR3 consists of 16 residues. The clonotype was recovered from a human donor with chronic lymphocytic leukemia. The chain joins TRBV27 to TRBJ1-5; 9 bases fit TRBD1. The source was PBMCs, collected before ibrutinib treatment. CDR3 protein: CASSSGTGSGNQPQHF. The CDR3 DNA is TGTGCCAGCAGTTCTGGGACAGGGTCAGGCAATCAGCCCCAGCATTTT.